This TCR beta chain was observed in a study of shared clonotypes between healthy human individuals. This clone was recorded only once. The ends lost 0 bases at V and 7 bases at J; junction bases unmatched: 7. This CDR3 is 16 amino acids long. Germline CDR1 SGHRS, CDR2 YFSETQ. Splitting of each subset's genomic DNA was done evenly across several immunoSEQ plates. Generated by immunoSEQ multiplex PCR, the TCRdb table keeps only in-frame clones and is missing some. The data hold more than 850,000 clones, with 70% to 80% observed a single time. Sample: memory CD4+ T cells from PBMCs. Subset in this sample: CD45RA-negative fraction. J is TRBJ2-2 and V is TRBV5-1, with 9 bases lining up with TRBD2. This TCR derives from a man aged 18 to 30 in good health. Some clones in this sample may be carry-over from other donors' samples. The CDR3, as DNA: TGCGCCAGCAGCTTGGAGGGCAGCGGGAGGCGCGGGGAGCTGTTTTTT. Residues: CASSLEGSGRRGELFF.